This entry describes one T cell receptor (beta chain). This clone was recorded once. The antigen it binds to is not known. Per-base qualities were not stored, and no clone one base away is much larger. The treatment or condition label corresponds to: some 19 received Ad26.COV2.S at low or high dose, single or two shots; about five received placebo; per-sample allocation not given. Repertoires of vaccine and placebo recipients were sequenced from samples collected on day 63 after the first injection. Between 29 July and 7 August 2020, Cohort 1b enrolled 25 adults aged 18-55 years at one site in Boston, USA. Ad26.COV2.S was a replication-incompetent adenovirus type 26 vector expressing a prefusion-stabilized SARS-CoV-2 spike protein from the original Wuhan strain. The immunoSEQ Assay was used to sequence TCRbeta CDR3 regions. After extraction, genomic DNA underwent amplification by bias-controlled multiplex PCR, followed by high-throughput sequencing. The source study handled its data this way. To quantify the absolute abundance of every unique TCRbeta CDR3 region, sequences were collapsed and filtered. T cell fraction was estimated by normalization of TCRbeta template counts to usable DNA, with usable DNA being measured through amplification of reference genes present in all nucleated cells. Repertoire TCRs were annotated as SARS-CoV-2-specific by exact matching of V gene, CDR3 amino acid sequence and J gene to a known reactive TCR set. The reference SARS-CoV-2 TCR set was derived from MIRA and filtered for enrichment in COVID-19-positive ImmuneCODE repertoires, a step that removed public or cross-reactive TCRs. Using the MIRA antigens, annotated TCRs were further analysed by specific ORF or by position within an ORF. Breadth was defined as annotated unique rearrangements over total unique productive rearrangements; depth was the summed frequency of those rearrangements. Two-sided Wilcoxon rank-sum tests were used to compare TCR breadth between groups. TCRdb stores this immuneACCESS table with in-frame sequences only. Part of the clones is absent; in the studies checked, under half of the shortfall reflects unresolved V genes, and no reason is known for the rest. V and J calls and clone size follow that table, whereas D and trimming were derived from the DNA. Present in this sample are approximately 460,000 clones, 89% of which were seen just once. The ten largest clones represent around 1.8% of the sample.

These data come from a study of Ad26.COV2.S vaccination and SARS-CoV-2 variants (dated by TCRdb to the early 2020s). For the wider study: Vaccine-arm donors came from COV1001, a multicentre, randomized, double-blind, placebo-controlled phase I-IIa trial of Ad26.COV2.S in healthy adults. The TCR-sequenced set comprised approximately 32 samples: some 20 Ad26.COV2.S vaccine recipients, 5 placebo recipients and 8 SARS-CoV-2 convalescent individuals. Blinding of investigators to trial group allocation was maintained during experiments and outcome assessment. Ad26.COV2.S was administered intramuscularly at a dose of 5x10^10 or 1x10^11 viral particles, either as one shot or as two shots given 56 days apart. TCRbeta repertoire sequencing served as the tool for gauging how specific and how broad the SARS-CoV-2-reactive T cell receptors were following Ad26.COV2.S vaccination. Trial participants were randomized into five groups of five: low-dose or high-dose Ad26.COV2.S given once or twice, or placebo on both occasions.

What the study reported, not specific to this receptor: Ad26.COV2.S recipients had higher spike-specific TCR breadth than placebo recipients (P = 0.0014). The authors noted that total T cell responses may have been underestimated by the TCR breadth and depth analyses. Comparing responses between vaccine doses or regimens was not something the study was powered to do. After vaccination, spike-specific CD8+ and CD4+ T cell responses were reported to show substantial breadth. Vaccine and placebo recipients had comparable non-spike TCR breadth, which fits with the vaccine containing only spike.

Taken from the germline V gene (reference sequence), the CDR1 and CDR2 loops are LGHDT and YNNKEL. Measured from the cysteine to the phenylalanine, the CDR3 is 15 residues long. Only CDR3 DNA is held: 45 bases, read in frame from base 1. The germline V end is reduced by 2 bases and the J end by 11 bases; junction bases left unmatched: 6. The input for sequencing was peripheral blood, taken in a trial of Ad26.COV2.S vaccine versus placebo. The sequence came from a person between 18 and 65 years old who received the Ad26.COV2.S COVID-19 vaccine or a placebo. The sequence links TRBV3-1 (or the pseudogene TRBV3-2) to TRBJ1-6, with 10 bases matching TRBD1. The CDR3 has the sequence CASSQTGTGEAPLHF. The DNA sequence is TGTGCCAGCAGCCAAACGGGGACAGGGGAGGCACCCCTCCACTTT.